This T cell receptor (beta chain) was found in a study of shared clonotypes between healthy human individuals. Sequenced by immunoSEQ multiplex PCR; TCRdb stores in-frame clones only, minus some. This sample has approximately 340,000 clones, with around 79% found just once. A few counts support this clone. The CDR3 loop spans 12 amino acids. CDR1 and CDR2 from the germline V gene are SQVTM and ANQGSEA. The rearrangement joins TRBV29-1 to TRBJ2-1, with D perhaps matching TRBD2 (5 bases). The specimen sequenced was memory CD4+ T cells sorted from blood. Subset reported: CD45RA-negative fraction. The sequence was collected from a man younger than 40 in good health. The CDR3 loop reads CIVVASHNEQFF. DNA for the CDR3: TGCATCGTAGTGGCTAGCCACAATGAGCAGTTCTTC.